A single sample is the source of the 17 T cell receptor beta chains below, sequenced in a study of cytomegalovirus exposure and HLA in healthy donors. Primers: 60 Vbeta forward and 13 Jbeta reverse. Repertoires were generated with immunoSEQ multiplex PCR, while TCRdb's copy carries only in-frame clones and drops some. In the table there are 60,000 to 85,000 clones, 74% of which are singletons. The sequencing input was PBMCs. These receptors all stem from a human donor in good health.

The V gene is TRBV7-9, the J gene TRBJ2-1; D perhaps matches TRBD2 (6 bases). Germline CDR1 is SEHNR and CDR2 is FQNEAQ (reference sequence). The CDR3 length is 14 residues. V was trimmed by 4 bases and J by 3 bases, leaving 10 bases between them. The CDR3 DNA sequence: TGTGCCAGCAGCTACTACGGGGGCTACAATGAGCAGTTCTTC. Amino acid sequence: CASSYYGGYNEQFF.

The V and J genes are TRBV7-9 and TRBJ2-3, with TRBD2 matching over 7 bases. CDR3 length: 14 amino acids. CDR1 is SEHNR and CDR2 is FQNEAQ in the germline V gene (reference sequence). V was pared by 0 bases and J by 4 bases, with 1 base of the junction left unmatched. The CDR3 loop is CASSLAGGSDTQYF. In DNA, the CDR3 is TGTGCCAGCAGCTTAGCGGGAGGGTCAGATACGCAGTATTTT.

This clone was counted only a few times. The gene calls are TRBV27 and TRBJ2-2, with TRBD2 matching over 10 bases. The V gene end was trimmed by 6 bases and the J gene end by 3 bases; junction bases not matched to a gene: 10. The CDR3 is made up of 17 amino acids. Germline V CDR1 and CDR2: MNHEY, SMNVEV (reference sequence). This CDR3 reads CASSSTSAGGHTGELFF. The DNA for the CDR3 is TGTGCCAGCAGCTCCACCTCAGCGGGAGGGCACACCGGGGAGCTGTTTTTT.

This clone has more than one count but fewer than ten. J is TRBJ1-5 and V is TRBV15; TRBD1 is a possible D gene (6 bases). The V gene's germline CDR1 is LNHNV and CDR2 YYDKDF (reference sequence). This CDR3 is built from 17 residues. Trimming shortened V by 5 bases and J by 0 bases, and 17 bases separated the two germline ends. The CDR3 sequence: CATSPREGVNSNQPQHF. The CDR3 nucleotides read TGTGCCACCAGCCCTCGTGAGGGGGTAAATAGCAATCAGCCCCAGCATTTT. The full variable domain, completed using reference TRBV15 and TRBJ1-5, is DAMVIQNPRYQVTQFGKPVTLSCSQTLNHNVMYWYQQKSSQAPKLLFHYYDKDFNNEADTPDNFQSRRPNTSFCFLDIRSPGLGDTAMYLCATSPREGVNSNQPQHFGDGTRLSIL.

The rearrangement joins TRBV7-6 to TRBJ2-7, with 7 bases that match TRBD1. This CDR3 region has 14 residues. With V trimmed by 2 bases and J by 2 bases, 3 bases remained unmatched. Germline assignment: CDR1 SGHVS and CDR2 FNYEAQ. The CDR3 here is CASSLQRGPYEQYF. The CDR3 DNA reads TGTGCCAGCAGCTTACAGAGGGGGCCCTACGAGCAGTACTTC.

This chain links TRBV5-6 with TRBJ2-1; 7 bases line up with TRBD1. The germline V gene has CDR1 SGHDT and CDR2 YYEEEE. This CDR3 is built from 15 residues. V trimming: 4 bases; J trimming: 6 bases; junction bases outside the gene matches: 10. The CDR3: CASSARQGRGNEQFF. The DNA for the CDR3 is TGTGCCAGCAGCGCGAGACAGGGAAGAGGCAATGAGCAGTTCTTC.

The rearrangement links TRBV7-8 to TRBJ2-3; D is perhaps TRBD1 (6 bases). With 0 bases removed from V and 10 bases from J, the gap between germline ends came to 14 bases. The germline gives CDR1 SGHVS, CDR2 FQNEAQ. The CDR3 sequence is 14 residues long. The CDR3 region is CASSLATGTKAQYF. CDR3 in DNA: TGTGCCAGCAGCTTAGCTACCGGGACAAAGGCGCAGTATTTT.

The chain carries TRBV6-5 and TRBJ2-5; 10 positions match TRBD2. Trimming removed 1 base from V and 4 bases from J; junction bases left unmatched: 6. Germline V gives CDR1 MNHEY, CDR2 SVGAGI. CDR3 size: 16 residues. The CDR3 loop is CASSYWSSGRAETQYF. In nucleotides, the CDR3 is TGTGCCAGCAGTTACTGGTCTAGCGGGAGAGCAGAGACCCAGTACTTC.

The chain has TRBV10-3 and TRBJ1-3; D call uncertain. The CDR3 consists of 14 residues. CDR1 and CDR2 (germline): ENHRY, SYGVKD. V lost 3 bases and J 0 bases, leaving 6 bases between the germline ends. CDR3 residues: CAISDNSSGNTIYF. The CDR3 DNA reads TGTGCCATCAGTGATAATTCCTCTGGAAACACCATATATTTT.

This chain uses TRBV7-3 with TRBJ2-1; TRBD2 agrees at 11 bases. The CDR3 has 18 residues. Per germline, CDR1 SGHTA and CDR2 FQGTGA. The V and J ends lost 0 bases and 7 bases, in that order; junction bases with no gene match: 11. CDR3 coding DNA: TGTGCCAGCAGCTTAACGGGGGAACTAGCGGGAGAGGGTAATGAGCAGTTCTTC. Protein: CASSLTGELAGEGNEQFF. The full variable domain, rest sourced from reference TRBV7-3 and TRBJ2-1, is GAGVSQTPSNKVTEKGKYVELRCDPISGHTALYWYRQSLGQGPEFLIYFQGTGAADDSGLPNDRFFAVRPEGSVSTLKIQRTERGDSAVYLCASSLTGELAGEGNEQFFGPGTRLTVL.

The CDR3 DNA reads TGTGCCAGCAGCCAACCCTCTTTTCAGCGGGATTGGGGGGCCCAGCATTTT. Amino acids: CASSQPSFQRDWGAQHF. The rearrangement joins TRBV7-8 to TRBJ1-5; tentatively, D is TRBD1 (5 bases). Germline values: CDR1 SGHVS, CDR2 FQNEAQ. The CDR3 covers 17 residues. With 5 bases removed from V and 11 bases from J, the gap between germline ends came to 28 bases. Full variable domain (outside the CDR3, taken from reference TRBV7-8 and TRBJ1-5): GAGVSQSPRYKVAKRGQDVALRCDPISGHVSLFWYQQALGQGPEFLTYFQNEAQLDKSGLPSDRFFAERPEGSVSTLKIQRTQQEDSAVYLCASSQPSFQRDWGAQHFGDGTRLSIL.

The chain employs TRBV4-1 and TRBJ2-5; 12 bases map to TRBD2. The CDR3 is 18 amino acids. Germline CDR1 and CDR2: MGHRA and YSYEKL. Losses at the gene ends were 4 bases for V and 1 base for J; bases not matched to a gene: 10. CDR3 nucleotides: TGCGCCAGCAGCCGTAGACTAGCGGGAGCCCTCCTCCAAGAGACCCAGTACTTC. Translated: CASSRRLAGALLQETQYF.

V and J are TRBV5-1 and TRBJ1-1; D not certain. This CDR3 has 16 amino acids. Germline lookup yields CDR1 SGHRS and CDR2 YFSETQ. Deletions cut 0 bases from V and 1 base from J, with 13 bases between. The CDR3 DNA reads TGCGCCAGCAGCTTGGAACGGGGAGCGGGGAACACTGAAGCTTTCTTT. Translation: CASSLERGAGNTEAFF.

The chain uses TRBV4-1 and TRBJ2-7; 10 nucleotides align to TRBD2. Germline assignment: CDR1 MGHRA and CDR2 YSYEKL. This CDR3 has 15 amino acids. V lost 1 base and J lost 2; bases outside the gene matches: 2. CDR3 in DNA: TGCGCCAGCAGCCAAGTCCTAGCGGGGGCCTACGAGCAGTACTTC. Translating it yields CASSQVLAGAYEQYF.

The CDR3 reads CASSSRTSSFTDTQYF. The CDR3 coding sequence is TGTGCCAGCAGCTCACGGACTAGCAGCTTCACAGATACGCAGTATTTT. The V call is TRBV5-6, the J call TRBJ2-3, with TRBD2 matching over 8 bases. The CDR3 runs 16 residues. CDR1 and CDR2 (germline): SGHDT, YYEEEE. J gave up 2 bases and V 3 bases, and 8 bases lay outside the gene matches.

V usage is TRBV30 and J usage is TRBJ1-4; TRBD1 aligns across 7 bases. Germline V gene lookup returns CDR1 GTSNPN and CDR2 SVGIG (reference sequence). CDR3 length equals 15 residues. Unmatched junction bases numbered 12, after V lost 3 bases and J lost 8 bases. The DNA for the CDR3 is TGTGCCTGGAGGGGAATTACAGGGGAGTCGGAAAAACTGTTTTTT. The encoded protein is CAWRGITGESEKLFF.

The CDR3: CASSSGQAINPYEQYF. The CDR3 nucleotides read TGTGCCAGCAGCTCCGGACAGGCGATAAATCCTTACGAGCAGTACTTC. The chain couples TRBV5-5 to TRBJ2-7; 7 bases line up with TRBD1. The germline CDR1 and CDR2 sequences are SGHKS and YYEKEE (reference sequence). Unmatched junction bases numbered 13, after V lost 3 bases and J lost 4 bases. This CDR3 region has 16 residues.